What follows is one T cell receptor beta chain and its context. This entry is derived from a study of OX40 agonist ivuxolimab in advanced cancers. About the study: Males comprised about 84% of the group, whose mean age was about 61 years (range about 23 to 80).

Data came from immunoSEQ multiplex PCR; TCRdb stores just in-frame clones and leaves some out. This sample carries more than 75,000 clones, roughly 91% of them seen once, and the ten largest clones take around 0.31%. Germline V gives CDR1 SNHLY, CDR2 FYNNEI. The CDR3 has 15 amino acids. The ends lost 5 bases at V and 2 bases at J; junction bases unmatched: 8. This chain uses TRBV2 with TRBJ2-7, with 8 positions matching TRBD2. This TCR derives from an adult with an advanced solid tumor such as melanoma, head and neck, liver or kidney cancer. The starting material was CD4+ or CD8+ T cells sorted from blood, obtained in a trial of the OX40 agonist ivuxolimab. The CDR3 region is CASSPELAETYEQYF. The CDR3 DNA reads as TGTGCCAGCAGTCCAGAACTAGCGGAAACCTACGAGCAGTACTTC.